This TCR beta chain is from a study of preoperative IRX-2 immunotherapy in early breast cancer. Profiling relied on immunoSEQ multiplex PCR, and the TCRdb table lists in-frame clones only, not all of them. The sample yields approximately 98,000 clones, roughly 90% seen once. Specified treatment: preoperative locoregional IRX-2 cytokine immunotherapy. Patients received preoperative, locoregional IRX-2 cytokine immunotherapy in a phase Ib study. The CDR3 runs to 20 residues. Germline lookup yields CDR1 LNHDA and CDR2 SQIVND (reference sequence). The V and J ends lost 6 bases and 0 bases respectively, with 26 bases between them.

V gene TRBV19 combines with J gene TRBJ1-4; no firm D call. The starting material was tumor tissue, obtained after IRX-2 immunotherapy. The origin of this receptor is a human donor with breast cancer. The CDR3 coding sequence is TGTGCCAGTAGGAAGTTCCGAGAAAGTTTAAGAGTATCAACTAATGAAAAACTGTTTTTT. Translated, it gives CASRKFRESLRVSTNEKLFF.